The T cell receptor (beta chain) described here comes from a study of shared clonotypes between healthy human individuals. Looking at the study overall: The study used three CD4 naive, three CD4 memory, two CD8 naive and one CD8 memory plate per donor.

Regarding the study as a whole: Richness estimates generally favored naive over memory subsets.

At a deep level, the assay was run. Sequencing used immunoSEQ multiplex PCR; TCRdb keeps in-frame clones, though not all of them. The sample has about 2.2 million clones, roughly 93% seen once. CD45RO negativity and positive selection for CCR7 defined naive CD8 cells, a population that excluded terminally differentiated effector memory CD45RA+ cells. Per the germline V gene, CDR1 is SGDLS and CDR2 is YYNGEE. CDR3 length: 15 residues. Deletions cut 0 bases from V and 0 bases from J, with 10 bases between. Worth noting for this clone: Its specificity is unknown. Additional DNA sequences in this sample encode the identical CDR3.

This sequence joins TRBV9 and TRBJ2-7; D perhaps matches TRBD2 (5 bases). Specimen: naive CD8+ T cells from PBMCs. This receptor was taken from a man between 18 and 35 years old in good health. Some clones in this sample may be carry-over from other donors' samples. CDR3 region: CASSVGTGSSYEQYF. DNA of the CDR3: TGTGCCAGCAGCGTAGGGACGGGAAGCTCCTACGAGCAGTACTTC. The entire variable domain, with the rest obtained from reference TRBV9 and TRBJ2-7, is as follows: DSGVTQTPKHLITATGQRVTLRCSPRSGDLSVYWYQQSLDQGLQFLIQYYNGEERAKGNILERFSAQQFPDLHSELNLSSLELGDSALYFCASSVGTGSSYEQYFGPGTRLTVT.